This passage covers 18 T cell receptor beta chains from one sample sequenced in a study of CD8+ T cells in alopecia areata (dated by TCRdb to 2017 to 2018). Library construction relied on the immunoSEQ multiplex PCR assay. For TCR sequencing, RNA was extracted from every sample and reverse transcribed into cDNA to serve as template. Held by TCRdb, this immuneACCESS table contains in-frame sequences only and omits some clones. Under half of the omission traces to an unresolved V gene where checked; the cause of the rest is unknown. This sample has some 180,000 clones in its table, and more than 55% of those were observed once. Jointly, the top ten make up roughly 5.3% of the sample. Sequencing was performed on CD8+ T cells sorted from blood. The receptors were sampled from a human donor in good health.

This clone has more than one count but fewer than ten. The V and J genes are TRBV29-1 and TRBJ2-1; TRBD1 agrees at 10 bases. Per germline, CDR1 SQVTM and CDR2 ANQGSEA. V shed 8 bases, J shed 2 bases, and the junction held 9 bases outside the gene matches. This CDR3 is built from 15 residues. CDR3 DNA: TGCAGCATCGGACAGGGGGTAATTGCCTACAATGAGCAGTTCTTC. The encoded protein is CSIGQGVIAYNEQFF.

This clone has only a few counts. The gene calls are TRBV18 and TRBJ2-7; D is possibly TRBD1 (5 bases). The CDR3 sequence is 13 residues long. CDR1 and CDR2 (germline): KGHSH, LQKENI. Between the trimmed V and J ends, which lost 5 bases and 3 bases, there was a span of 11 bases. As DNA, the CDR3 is TGTGCCAGCTCATCCGGACATAACTACGAGCAGTACTTC. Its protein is CASSSGHNYEQYF.

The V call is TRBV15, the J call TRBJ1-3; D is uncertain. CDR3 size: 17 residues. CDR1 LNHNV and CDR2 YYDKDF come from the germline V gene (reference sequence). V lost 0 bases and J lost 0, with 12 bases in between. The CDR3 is CATSRERAASSGNTIYF. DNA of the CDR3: TGTGCCACCAGCAGAGAGAGGGCGGCGAGCTCTGGAAACACCATATATTTT.

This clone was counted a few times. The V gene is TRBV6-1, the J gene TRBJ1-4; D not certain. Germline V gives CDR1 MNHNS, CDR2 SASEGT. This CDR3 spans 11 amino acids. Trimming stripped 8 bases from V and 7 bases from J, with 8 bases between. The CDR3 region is CASGGPEKLFF. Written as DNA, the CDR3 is TGTGCCAGCGGTGGGCCTGAAAAACTGTTTTTT.

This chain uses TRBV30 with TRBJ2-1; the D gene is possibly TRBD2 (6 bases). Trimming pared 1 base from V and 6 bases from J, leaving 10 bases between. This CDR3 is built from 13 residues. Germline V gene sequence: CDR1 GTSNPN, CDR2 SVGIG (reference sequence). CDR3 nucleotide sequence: TGTGCCTGGAGTGATGGACTAAGCAATGAGCAGTTCTTC. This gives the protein CAWSDGLSNEQFF.

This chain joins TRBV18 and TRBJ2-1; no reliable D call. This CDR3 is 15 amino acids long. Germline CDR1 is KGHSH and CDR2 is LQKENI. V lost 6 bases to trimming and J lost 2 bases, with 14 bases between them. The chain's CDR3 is CASSHPSGAYNEQFF. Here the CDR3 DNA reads TGTGCCAGCTCCCACCCCTCGGGCGCCTACAATGAGCAGTTCTTC.

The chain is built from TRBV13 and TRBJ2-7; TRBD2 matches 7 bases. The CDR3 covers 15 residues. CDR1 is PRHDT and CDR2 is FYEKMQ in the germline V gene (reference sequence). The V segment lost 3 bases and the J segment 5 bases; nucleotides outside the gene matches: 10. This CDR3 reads CASSLGLRGGNEQYF. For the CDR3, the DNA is TGTGCCAGCAGCTTGGGACTACGCGGCGGAAACGAGCAGTACTTC.

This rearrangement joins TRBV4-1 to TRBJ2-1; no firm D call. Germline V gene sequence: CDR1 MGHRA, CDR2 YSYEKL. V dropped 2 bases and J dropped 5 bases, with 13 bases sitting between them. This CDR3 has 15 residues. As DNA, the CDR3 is TGCGCCAGCAGCCAAACCCCCGCAGGCCACAATGAGCAGTTCTTC. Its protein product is CASSQTPAGHNEQFF.

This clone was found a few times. CDR3 DNA sequence: TGTGCCAGCGGCCCACCGGGGGCATCCTACGAGCAGTACTTC. Its translation: CASGPPGASYEQYF. The V call is TRBV2, the J call TRBJ2-7, with D possibly called TRBD1 or TRBD2 (6 bases each). Germline V lookup: CDR1 SNHLY, CDR2 FYNNEI. This CDR3 has 14 residues. Trimming took 8 bases from V and 1 from J, leaving 15 bases between them.

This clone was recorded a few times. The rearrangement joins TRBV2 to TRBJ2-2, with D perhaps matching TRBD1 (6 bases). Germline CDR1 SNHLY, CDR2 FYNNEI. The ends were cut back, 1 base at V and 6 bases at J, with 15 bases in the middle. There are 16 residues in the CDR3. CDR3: CASSEGRGRPAGELFF. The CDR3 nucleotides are TGTGCCAGCAGTGAAGGCAGGGGACGTCCTGCCGGGGAGCTGTTTTTT. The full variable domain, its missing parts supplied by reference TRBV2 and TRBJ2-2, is EPEVTQTPSHQVTQMGQEVILRCVPISNHLYFYWYRQILGQKVEFLVSFYNNEISEKSEIFDDQFSVERPDGSNFTLKIRSTKLEDSAMYFCASSEGRGRPAGELFFGEGSRLTVL.

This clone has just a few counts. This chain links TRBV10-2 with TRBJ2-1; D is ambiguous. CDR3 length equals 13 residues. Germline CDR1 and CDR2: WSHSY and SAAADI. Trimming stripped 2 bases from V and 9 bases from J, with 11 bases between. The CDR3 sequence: CASSEPFGSEQFF. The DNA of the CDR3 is TGCGCCAGCAGTGAGCCCTTCGGCAGTGAGCAGTTCTTC.

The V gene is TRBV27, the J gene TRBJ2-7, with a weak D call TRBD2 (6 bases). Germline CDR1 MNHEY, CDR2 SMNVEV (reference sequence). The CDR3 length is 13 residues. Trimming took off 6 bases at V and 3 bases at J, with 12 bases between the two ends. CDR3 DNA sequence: TGTGCCAGCAGCCCGGGGGTAGTCTACGAGCAGTACTTC. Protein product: CASSPGVVYEQYF.

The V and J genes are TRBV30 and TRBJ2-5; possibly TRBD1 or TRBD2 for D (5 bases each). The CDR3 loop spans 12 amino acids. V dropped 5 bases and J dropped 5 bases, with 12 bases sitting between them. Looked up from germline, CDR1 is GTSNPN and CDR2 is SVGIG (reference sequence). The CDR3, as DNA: TGTGCCTGGGGTTGGGACGGGGAGACCCAGTACTTC. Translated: CAWGWDGETQYF.

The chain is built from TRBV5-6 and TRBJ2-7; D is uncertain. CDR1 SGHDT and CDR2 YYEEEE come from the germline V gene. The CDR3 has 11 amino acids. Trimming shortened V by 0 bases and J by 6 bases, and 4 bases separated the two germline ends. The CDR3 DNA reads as TGTGCCAGCAGCTTGGAAGGCGAGCAGTACTTC. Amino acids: CASSLEGEQYF.

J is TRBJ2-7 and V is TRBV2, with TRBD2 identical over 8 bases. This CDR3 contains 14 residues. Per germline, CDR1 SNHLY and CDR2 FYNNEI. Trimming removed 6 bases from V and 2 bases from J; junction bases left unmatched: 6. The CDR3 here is CASSPGLGTYEQYF. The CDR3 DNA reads TGTGCCAGCAGCCCGGGACTAGGAACCTACGAGCAGTACTTC.

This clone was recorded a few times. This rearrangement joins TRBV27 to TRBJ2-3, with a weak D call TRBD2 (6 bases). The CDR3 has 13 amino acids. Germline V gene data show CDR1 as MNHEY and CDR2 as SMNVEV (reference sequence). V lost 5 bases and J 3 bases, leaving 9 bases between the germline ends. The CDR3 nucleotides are TGTGCCAGCAGTCCCCGGGGGACAGATACGCAGTATTTT. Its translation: CASSPRGTDTQYF.

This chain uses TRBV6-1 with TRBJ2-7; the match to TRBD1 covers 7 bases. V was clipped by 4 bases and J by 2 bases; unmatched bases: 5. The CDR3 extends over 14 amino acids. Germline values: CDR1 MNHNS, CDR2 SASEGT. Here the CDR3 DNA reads TGTGCCAGCAGTGTCCGGGACAGTACCTACGAGCAGTACTTC. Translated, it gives CASSVRDSTYEQYF.

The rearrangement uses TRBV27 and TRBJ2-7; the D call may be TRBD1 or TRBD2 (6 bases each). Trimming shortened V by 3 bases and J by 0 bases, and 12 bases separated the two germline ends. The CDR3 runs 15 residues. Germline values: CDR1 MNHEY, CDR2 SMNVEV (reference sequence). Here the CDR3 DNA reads TGTGCCAGCAGTTTGGGGGGCCCGGACTCCTACGAGCAGTACTTC. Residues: CASSLGGPDSYEQYF.